The next 19 T cell receptor beta chains were all read from a single sample in a study of T cells in Graves' hyperthyroidism and ophthalmopathy. Authors of the study amplified TCR beta CDR3 regions from RNA transcripts. When the TCR CDR3 underwent first-round RT-PCR, the HTBI primer set was used. From the multiplex PCR reads, TCRdb called clonotypes with MiXCR, one entry per CDR3 protein. The repertoire has 250,000 to 300,000 distinct CDR3 sequences, 12% to 15% of them found once; the top ten carry roughly 8.2%. Sequences were obtained from blood. All receptors come from a middle-aged woman with Graves' hyperthyroidism.

This clonotype appeared many times. V gene TRBV12-3 or TRBV12-4 combines with J gene TRBJ2-7; 7 bases match TRBD2. After removal of 7 bases from V and 5 bases from J, the junction contained 8 bases not matched to a gene. The CDR3 loop spans 13 amino acids. The CDR3 nucleotides are TGTGCCAGCACCGGGAGGATAACTCACGAGCAGTACTTC. Its translation: CASTGRITHEQYF.

The sample holds many counts of this clonotype. J is TRBJ1-3 and V is TRBV13; 10 bases map to TRBD1. The junction had 0 bases not matched to a gene; V was cut back by 3 bases and J by 4 bases. The CDR3 consists of 14 residues. Germline V gives CDR1 PRHDT, CDR2 FYEKMQ (reference sequence). This chain's CDR3 is CASSLGQGGNTIYF. CDR3 nucleotide sequence: TGTGCCAGCAGCTTGGGACAGGGGGGAAACACCATATATTTT.

This clonotype came up a few times. V and J are TRBV15 and TRBJ2-1, with 7 nucleotides matching TRBD2. This CDR3 contains 19 residues. Germline V gene lookup returns CDR1 LNHNV and CDR2 YYDKDF (reference sequence). V was clipped by 1 base and J by 0 bases; unmatched bases: 12. CDR3 DNA: TGTGCCACCAGCAGAGGAGAGGGACTAACCTTCGACTCCTACAATGAGCAGTTCTTC. As protein: CATSRGEGLTFDSYNEQFF.

This clonotype was observed many times. This chain connects TRBV3-1 to TRBJ1-4; no definite D call. The germline V and J ends were trimmed by 0 bases and 5 bases, with 7 bases remaining between them. CDR3 length: 14 amino acids. CDR1 and CDR2 from the germline V gene are LGHDT and YNNKEL (reference sequence). The CDR3 coding sequence is TGTGCCAGCAGCCAAGATTCGGGGAATGAAAAACTGTTTTTT. Its protein product is CASSQDSGNEKLFF. The variable domain in full, with the rest retrieved from reference TRBV3-1 and TRBJ1-4, is DTAVSQTPKYLVTQMGNDKSIKCEQNLGHDTMYWYKQDSKKFLKIMFSYNNKELIINETVPNRFSPKSPDKAHLNLHINSLELGDSAVYFCASSQDSGNEKLFFGSGTQLSVL.

This clonotype was seen many times. V usage is TRBV20-1 and J usage is TRBJ2-3; either TRBD1 or TRBD2 may supply D (5 bases each). V lost 0 bases to trimming and J lost 4 bases, with 11 bases between them. The CDR3 runs 14 residues. From germline, CDR1 is DFQATT and CDR2 SNEGSKA (reference sequence). CDR3 bases: TGCAGTGCTAGAGATCATCGGGGCCCAGATACGCAGTATTTT. It specifies CSARDHRGPDTQYF.

The chain joins TRBV19 to TRBJ1-2; D is possibly TRBD1 (5 bases). The CDR3 loop spans 13 amino acids. From germline, CDR1 is LNHDA and CDR2 SQIVND (reference sequence). Trimming took off 5 bases at V and 6 bases at J, with 13 bases between the two ends. CDR3 sequence: CASSWGMRNGYTF. The CDR3 nucleotides are TGTGCCAGTAGTTGGGGGATGCGGAATGGCTACACCTTC. The variable domain in full, completed from reference TRBV19 and TRBJ1-2, reads DGGITQSPKYLFRKEGQNVTLSCEQNLNHDAMYWYRQDPGQGLRLIYYSQIVNDFQKGDIAEGYSVSREKKESFPLTVTSAQKNPTAFYLCASSWGMRNGYTFGSGTRLTVV.

In this sample, this clonotype turned up many times. The chain recombines TRBV6-6 with TRBJ1-2; D uncertain. This CDR3 has 15 amino acids. Looked up from germline, CDR1 is MNHNY and CDR2 is SVGAGI (reference sequence). Between the trimmed V and J ends, which lost 2 bases and 8 bases, there was a span of 18 bases. CDR3: CASSYLPGTRGGYTF. The CDR3 nucleotides are TGTGCCAGCAGTTACCTGCCGGGTACCAGAGGAGGCTACACCTTC.

The chain joins TRBV7-2 to TRBJ2-1; D not certain. CDR1 is SGHTA, CDR2 FQGNSA, per germline. This CDR3 contains 13 residues. V was clipped by 9 bases and J by 0 bases, with 9 bases between them. The CDR3 DNA reads TGTGCCAGTCTGCCGAGCTCCTACAATGAGCAGTTCTTC. Translation gives CASLPSSYNEQFF. The full variable domain, in which reference TRBV7-2 and TRBJ2-1 provide the parts outside the CDR3, is GAGVSQSPSNKVTEKGKDVELRCDPISGHTALYWYRQSLGQGLEFLIYFQGNSAPDKSGLPSDRFSAERTGGSVSTLTIQRTQQEDSAVYLCASLPSSYNEQFFGPGTRLTVL.

This clonotype was seen ten or more times. This chain links TRBV29-1 with TRBJ2-3, with D unclear. There are 12 residues in the CDR3. Deletions cut 6 bases from V and 2 bases from J, with 9 bases between. Looked up from germline, CDR1 is SQVTM and CDR2 is ANQGSEA. CDR3 protein: CSVRPPTDTQYF. CDR3 coding DNA: TGCAGCGTCAGACCCCCCACAGATACGCAGTATTTT.

This clonotype was counted at least ten times. The rearrangement uses TRBV2 and TRBJ1-2, with 7 bases lining up with TRBD1. Germline CDR1 is SNHLY and CDR2 is FYNNEI. The CDR3 totals 14 residues. Trimming at V came to 6 bases and at J to 4 bases, leaving 8 bases not matched to a gene. The CDR3, as DNA: TGTGCCAGCAGCACGACAGGGTCCGGCTATGGCTACACCTTC. This sequence encodes CASSTTGSGYGYTF.

V gene TRBV7-9 combines with J gene TRBJ1-1; D is unclear. This CDR3 region has 13 residues. CDR1 and CDR2 (germline): SEHNR, FQNEAQ (reference sequence). With 5 bases removed from V and 9 bases from J, the gap between germline ends came to 16 bases. The CDR3 region has the DNA TGTGCCAGCAGCCCCCTACTCGGGTCTCAAGCTTTCTTT. This gives the protein CASSPLLGSQAFF.

The sample holds many counts of this clonotype. The J gene is TRBJ2-5, the V gene TRBV2, with no clear D. V lost 1 base and J 4 bases, leaving 4 bases between the germline ends. CDR3 length equals 12 residues. Germline loops: CDR1 SNHLY, CDR2 FYNNEI. CDR3 amino acids: CASSEGTETQYF. CDR3 DNA: TGTGCCAGCAGTGAAGGGACAGAGACCCAGTACTTC.

This clonotype was seen many times. The DNA for the CDR3 is TGTGCCAGCAGCGTAAGGAACTATGGCTACACCTTC. Its protein is CASSVRNYGYTF. The V call is TRBV11-3, the J call TRBJ1-2, with D unresolved. The germline gives CDR1 SGHNT, CDR2 YENEEA. The V and J ends lost 5 bases and 2 bases respectively, with 6 bases between them. The CDR3 runs 12 residues.

This clonotype was found a few times. The chain carries TRBV10-3 and TRBJ1-5, with 7 positions matching TRBD1. V lost 5 bases, J lost 3 bases, and 7 bases stayed unmatched. Germline assignment: CDR1 ENHRY and CDR2 SYGVKD. The CDR3 sequence is 15 residues long. The CDR3 reads CAISTGVASNQPQHF. Here the CDR3 DNA reads TGTGCCATCAGTACAGGGGTGGCGTCCAATCAGCCCCAGCATTTT.

This clonotype was found many times. V gene TRBV5-1 combines with J gene TRBJ2-1, with TRBD1 as a possible D gene (5 bases). Trimming took 2 bases from V and 4 from J, leaving 7 bases between them. CDR3 length equals 13 residues. In germline, CDR1 is SGHRS, CDR2 YFSETQ. This chain's CDR3 is CASSFDRYNEQFF. As DNA, the CDR3 is TGCGCCAGCAGCTTTGACAGATACAATGAGCAGTTCTTC.

In this sample, this clonotype turned up many times. V and J are TRBV19 and TRBJ1-1; D possibly corresponds to TRBD1 (5 bases). V was clipped by 1 base and J by 1 base, with 10 bases between them. CDR3 length: 15 amino acids. In germline, CDR1 is LNHDA, CDR2 SQIVND (reference sequence). The CDR3 loop is CASSIVLDRNTEAFF. The CDR3 DNA reads TGTGCCAGTAGTATAGTGCTAGACAGGAACACTGAAGCTTTCTTT.

This clonotype came up many times. The rearrangement links TRBV6-6 to TRBJ1-3, with D possibly being TRBD1 (6 bases). V was pared by 0 bases and J by 4 bases, with 19 bases between. Germline CDR1 is MNHNY and CDR2 is SVGAGI (reference sequence). The CDR3 runs 18 residues. The CDR3 protein is CASSYSDRLYSSGNTIYF. The CDR3 bases are TGTGCCAGCAGTTACTCCGACAGGCTGTATTCATCAGGAAACACCATATATTTT.

In this sample, this clonotype turned up many times. The CDR3 DNA reads TGTGCCAGCAGCCACGGACAGGGGGCGAATCCCCAGCATTTT. Its protein is CASSHGQGANPQHF. The genes are TRBV3-1 and TRBJ1-5, with 11 bases that match TRBD1. Trimming cost V 3 bases and J 10 bases; bases outside gene matches: 5. The CDR3 loop spans 14 amino acids. Germline V gene data show CDR1 as LGHDT and CDR2 as YNNKEL (reference sequence).

The chain has TRBV6-1 and TRBJ2-6; D assignment may be TRBD1 or TRBD2 (5 bases each). The V gene lost 1 base and the J gene lost 8 bases, with 9 bases spanning the gap. CDR3 size: 14 residues. Germline V lookup: CDR1 MNHNS, CDR2 SASEGT. CDR3 sequence (DNA): TGTGCCAGCAGTGAAGGTGGGGGTTCCAACGTCCTGACTTTC. This codes for CASSEGGGSNVLTF.